Sequencing of this T cell receptor (beta chain) was carried out in a study of T cell responses to AZD1222 COVID-19 vaccine (dated by TCRdb to the early 2020s). Concerning the study at large: AZD1222 recipients whose second dose came at about 4 weeks and those whose second dose came at about 12 weeks were combined into one group, since spike-specific TCR depth and breadth did not differ between the two schedules. Trial participants were enrolled into age subgroups of 18-55, 56-69 and 70-plus years, which contained approximately 150, 30 and 60 TCR-sequenced participants, respectively. TCR sequencing covered 233 trial participants: 207 given two doses of AZD1222 and approximately 26 given two doses of MenACWY control vaccine.

The CDR3 regions of human TCRbeta chains were analyzed by immunosequencing. Under the source paper's analysis protocol: Repertoire TCRs were matched against a reference library of SARS-CoV-2-specific TCRs generated with the MIRA antigen-specificity platform. Breadth meant the fraction of unique TCRs that were SARS-CoV-2-associated, whereas depth meant the fraction of total T cells that were SARS-CoV-2-associated. Using the MIRA data, each spike-specific TCR was assigned both to the spike region to which the TCR was reactive and to a CD4 or CD8 class. Log10-transformed breadth and depth values were compared by one-way ANOVA with Sidak's multiple comparisons tests. TCRdb's version of the immuneACCESS table is confined to in-frame rearrangements and falls short of the full clone set. An unresolved V gene accounts for under half of the shortfall where checked; the remainder is of unknown origin. D and trimming come from the DNA, and the V and J calls and clone size come from that table. The sample includes about 130,000 clones, with about 87% observed a single time. 1.9% of the sample rests with the top ten.

On the study overall, not on this receptor specifically: Because no day 14 peak-response samples were available, repertoires were characterized only after the peak T cell response. Conclusions about previously exposed vaccinees were limited because only six or seven AZD1222 recipients were SARS-CoV-2 seropositive at baseline. Nearly half of unique spike-specific TCRs reportedly recognized epitopes outside regions mutated in the B.1.351 and B.1.1.7 variants. In the small 56-69-year group, the increase in depth fell short of significance, most likely because of low power. CD4 TCRs associated with the vaccine covered the entire spike protein, and the dominant responses were in regions 160-218 and 743-854. Most participants were white British and females outnumbered males, and the authors suggested that clonal diversity may have been underestimated. After two AZD1222 doses, both the breadth and the depth of spike-specific TCRs were significantly higher than at day 0 and than in MenACWY recipients.

The time point label of this sample denotes: baseline before first vaccination. Vaccinee samples came from UK trials COV001 and COV002, including a single-blind randomized controlled phase 2/3 trial of AZD1222 (ChAdOx1 nCoV-19) in healthy adults. Trial participant PBMC samples were collected at day 0 and day 28 after the second dose for TCRbeta chain sequencing. Reading from cysteine to phenylalanine, the CDR3 counts 14 amino acids. This entry keeps only the CDR3 DNA: 42 bases, framed from base 1. The V end gives up 6 bases and the J end 3 bases, leaving 4 bases in the junction not matched to a gene. CDR1 MNHEY and CDR2 SMNVEV were looked up in the germline V gene (reference sequence). Notes on this clone: No cognate antigen has been identified for it. Base qualities are not at hand, and no much larger clone is one base apart.

This TCR came from an adult in good health. The sequence is built from TRBV27 and TRBJ2-7; 11 middle bases align to TRBD1. The input for sequencing was peripheral blood, taken on day 0 of AZD1222 vaccination. The encoded CDR3 is CASSTGTGGYEQYF. The DNA sequence follows: TGTGCCAGCAGCACCGGGACAGGGGGCTACGAGCAGTACTTC.